A single T cell receptor beta chain is shown here with its context. The antigen is unknown. The V gene's germline CDR1 is SGHRS and CDR2 YFSETQ. The CDR3 extends over 14 amino acids. Deletions cut 0 bases from V and 4 bases from J, with 8 bases between. UMIs and sample barcodes were carried by the TCR alpha and TCR beta cDNA libraries that 5'RACE produced using constant-segment primers. TCRdb passed the 5' RACE reads through MiXCR, listing each CDR3 protein once. This sample yields under 700,000 distinct CDR3 sequences, of which around 21% are seen a single time; around 13% belongs to the top ten. This record comes from a study of T-cell memory formation after mild COVID-19. Points from the study as a whole: The study found balanced CD4/CD8 in clones contracting day 15 to 85 and a CD4+ lean in later expanders. There was no confirmation that second-wave clones peaking on day 37 were SARS-CoV-2 specific. CD4+ clones that contracted lay mainly in CM and EM; CD8+ ones lay in EMRA.

The chain uses TRBV5-1 and TRBJ1-3; tentative D call: TRBD1 (6 bases). The TCR comes from an adult woman who had mild COVID-19 (a few samples of this study predate the infection). Cell type and time point are not known. Source material: PBMCs or a T cell subset sorted from them (not recorded which). The CDR3 coding sequence is TGCGCCAGCAGCTTGGGGGGGCACGGAAACACCATATATTTT. This encodes CASSLGGHGNTIYF.